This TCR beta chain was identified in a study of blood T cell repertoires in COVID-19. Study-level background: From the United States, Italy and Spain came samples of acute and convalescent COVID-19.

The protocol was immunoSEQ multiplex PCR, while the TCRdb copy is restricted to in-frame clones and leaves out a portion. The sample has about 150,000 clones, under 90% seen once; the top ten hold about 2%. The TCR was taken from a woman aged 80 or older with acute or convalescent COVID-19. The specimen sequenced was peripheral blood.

The CDR3: CASLPSPGGAMNTEAFF. Here the CDR3 DNA reads TGTGCCAGCCTTCCCTCGCCCGGTGGGGCCATGAACACTGAAGCTTTCTTT. The J gene is TRBJ1-1, the V gene TRBV27; D might be TRBD1 (5 bases). The V end was cut by 8 bases, the J end by 0 bases, with 22 bases between. CDR3 length: 17 residues. In germline, CDR1 is MNHEY, CDR2 SMNVEV (reference sequence).